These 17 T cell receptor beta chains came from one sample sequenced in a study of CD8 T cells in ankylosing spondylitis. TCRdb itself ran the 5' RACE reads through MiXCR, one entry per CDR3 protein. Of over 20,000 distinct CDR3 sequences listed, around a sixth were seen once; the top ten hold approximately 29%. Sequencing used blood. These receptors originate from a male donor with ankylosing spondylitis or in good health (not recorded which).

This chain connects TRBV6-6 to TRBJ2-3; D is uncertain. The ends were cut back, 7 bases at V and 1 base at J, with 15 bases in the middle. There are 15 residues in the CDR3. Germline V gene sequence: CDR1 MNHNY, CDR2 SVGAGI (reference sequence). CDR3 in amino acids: CASTSQPARTDTQYF. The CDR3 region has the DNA TGTGCCAGCACCAGCCAGCCGGCACGCACAGATACGCAGTATTTT.

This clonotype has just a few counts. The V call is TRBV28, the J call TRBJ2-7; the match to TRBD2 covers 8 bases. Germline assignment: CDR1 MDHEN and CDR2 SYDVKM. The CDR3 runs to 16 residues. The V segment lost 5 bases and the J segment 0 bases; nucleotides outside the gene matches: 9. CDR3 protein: CASSLSAGGRSYEQYV. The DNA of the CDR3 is TGTGCCAGCAGTCTGAGCGCGGGGGGCCGCTCCTACGAGCAGTACGTC.

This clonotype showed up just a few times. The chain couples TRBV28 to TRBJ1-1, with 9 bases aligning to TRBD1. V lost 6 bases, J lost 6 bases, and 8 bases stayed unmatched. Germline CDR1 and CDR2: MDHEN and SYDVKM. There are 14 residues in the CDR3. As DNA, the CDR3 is TGTGCCAGCAGGGCCGGGACAGGGCGGTCTGAAGCTTTCTTT. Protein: CASRAGTGRSEAFF.

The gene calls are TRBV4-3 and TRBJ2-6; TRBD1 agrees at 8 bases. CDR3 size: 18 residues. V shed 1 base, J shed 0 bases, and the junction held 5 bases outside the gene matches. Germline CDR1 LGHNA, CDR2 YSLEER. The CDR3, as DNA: TGCGCCAGCAGCCAAGCCGGACAGGGTCCCTCTGGGGCCAACGTCCTGACTTTC. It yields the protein CASSQAGQGPSGANVLTF.

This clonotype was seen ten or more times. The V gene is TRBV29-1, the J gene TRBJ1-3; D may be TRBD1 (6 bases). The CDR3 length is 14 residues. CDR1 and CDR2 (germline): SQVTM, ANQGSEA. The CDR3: CPLGAYGIGNTIYF. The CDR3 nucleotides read TGCCCCCTGGGGGCGTATGGGATTGGAAACACCATATATTTT.

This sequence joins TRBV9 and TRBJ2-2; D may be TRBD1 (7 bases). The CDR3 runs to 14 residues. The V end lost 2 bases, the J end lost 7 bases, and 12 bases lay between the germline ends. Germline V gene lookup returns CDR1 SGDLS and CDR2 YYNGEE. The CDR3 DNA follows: TGTGCCAGCAGCGTGCAGGGGGGAGGCGGGGAGCTGTTTTTT. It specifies CASSVQGGGGELFF.

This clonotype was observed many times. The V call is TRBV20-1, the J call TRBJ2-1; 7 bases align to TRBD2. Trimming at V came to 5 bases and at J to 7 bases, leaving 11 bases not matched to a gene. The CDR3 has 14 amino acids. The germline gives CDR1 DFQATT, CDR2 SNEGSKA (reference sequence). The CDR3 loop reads CSALGLPEWNEQFF. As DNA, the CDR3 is TGCAGTGCTCTGGGACTACCTGAATGGAATGAGCAGTTCTTC.

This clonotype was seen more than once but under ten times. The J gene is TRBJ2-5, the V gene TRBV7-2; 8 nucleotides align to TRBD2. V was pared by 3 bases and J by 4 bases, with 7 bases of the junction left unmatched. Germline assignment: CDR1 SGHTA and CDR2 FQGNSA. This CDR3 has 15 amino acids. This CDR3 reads CASSFRLAGRETQYF. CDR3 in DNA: TGTGCCAGCAGCTTCAGATTAGCGGGACGAGAGACCCAGTACTTC.

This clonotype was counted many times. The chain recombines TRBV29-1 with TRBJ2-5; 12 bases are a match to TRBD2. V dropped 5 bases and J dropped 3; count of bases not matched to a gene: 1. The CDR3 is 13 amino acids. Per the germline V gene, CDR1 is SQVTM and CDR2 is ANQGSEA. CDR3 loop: CSVRTSGEETQYF. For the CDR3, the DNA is TGCAGCGTTAGGACTAGCGGGGAAGAGACCCAGTACTTC.

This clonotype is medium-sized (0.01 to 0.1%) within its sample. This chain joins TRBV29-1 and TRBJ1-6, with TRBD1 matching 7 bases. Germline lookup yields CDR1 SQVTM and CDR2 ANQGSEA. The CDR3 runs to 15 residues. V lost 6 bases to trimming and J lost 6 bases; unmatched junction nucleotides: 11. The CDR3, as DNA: TGCAGCGTGGGGGCCGACAGGGAACGTAATTCACCCCTCCACTTT. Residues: CSVGADRERNSPLHF.

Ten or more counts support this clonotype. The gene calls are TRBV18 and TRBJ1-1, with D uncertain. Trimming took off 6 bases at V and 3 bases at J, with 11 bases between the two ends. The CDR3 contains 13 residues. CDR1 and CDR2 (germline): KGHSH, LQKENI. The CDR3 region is CASSPLGYTEAFF. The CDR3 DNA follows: TGTGCCAGCTCCCCGCTAGGGTACACTGAAGCTTTCTTT.

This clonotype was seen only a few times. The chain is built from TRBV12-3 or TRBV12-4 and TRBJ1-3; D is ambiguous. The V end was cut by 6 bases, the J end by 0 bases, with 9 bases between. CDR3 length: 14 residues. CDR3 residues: CASRPGNSGNTIYF. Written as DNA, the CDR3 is TGTGCCAGCAGGCCGGGAAACTCTGGAAACACCATATATTTT.

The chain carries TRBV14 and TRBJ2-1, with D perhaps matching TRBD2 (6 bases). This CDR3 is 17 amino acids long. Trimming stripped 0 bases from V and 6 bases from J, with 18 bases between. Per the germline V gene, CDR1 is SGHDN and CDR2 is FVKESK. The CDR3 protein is CASSQDGRDLLFNEQFF. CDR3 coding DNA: TGTGCCAGCAGCCAAGACGGCCGGGACTTACTCTTCAATGAGCAGTTCTTC.

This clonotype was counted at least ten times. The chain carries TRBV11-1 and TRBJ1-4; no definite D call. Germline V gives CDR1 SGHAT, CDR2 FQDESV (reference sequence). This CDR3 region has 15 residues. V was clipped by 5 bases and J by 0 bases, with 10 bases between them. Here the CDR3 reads CASSPRRTTNEKLFF. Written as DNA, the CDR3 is TGTGCCAGCAGCCCCAGGAGGACAACTAATGAAAAACTGTTTTTT.

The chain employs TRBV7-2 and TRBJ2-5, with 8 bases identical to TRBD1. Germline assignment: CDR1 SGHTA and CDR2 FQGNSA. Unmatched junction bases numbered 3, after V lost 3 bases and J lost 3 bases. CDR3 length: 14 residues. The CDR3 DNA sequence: TGTGCCAGCAGCTTGGGACAGGCCGAAGAGACCCAGTACTTC. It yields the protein CASSLGQAEETQYF.

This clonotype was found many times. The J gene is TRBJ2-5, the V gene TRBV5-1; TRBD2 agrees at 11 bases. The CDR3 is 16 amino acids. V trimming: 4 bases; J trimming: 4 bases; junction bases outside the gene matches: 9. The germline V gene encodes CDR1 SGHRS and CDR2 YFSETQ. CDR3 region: CASSVRGLAGGETQYF. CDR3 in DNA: TGCGCCAGCAGCGTTCGCGGACTAGCGGGCGGAGAGACCCAGTACTTC.

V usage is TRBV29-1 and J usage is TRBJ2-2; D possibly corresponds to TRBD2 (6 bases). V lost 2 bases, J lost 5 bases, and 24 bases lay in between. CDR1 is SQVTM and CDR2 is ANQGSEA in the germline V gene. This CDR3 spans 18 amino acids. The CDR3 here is CSVELFGGTAPGTGELFF. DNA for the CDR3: TGCAGCGTTGAACTCTTCGGTGGGACTGCCCCTGGGACCGGGGAGCTGTTTTTT.